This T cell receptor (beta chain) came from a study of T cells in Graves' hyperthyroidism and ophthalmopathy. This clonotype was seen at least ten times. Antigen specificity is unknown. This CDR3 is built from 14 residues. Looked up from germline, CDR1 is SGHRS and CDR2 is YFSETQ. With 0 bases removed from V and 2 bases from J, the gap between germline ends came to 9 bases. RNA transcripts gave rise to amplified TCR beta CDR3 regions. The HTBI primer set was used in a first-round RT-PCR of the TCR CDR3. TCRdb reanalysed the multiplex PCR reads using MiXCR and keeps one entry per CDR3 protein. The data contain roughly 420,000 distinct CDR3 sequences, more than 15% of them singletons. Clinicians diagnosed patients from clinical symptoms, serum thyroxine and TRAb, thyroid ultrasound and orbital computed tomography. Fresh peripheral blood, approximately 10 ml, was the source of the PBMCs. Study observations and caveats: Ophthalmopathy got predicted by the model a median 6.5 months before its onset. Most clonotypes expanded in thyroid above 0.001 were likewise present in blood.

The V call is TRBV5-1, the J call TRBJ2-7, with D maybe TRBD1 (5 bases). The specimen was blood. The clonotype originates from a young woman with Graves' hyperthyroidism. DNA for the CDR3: TGCGCCAGCAGCTTGGACAGGCCTACCTACGAGCAGTACTTC. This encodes CASSLDRPTYEQYF.